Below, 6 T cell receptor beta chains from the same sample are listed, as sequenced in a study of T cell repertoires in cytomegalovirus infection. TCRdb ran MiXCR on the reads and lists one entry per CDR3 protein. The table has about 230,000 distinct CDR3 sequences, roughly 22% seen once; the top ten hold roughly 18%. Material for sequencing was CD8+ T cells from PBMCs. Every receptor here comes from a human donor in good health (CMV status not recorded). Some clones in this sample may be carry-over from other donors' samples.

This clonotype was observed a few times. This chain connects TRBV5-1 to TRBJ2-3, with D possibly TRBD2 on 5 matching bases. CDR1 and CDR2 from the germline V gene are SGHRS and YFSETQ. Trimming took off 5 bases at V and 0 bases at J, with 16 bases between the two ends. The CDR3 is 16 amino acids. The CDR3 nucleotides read TGCGCCAGCAGTTTTTACTGGAGGCCTAGCACAGATACGCAGTATTTT. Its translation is CASSFYWRPSTDTQYF. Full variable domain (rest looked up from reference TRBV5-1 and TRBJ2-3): KAGVTQTPRYLIKTRGQQVTLSCSPISGHRSVSWYQQTPGQGLQFLFEYFSETQRNKGNFPGRFSGRQFSNSRSEMNVSTLELGDSALYLCASSFYWRPSTDTQYFGPGTRLTVL.

The CDR3 sequence is CASSELAGDTDTQYF. For the CDR3, the DNA is TGCGCCAGCAGTGAGTTAGCGGGGGACACAGATACGCAGTATTTT. The genes are TRBV10-2 and TRBJ2-3, with 9 bases identical to TRBD2. The CDR3 is 15 amino acids. J gave up 2 bases and V 1 base, and 1 base lay outside the gene matches. Germline CDR1 and CDR2: WSHSY and SAAADI.

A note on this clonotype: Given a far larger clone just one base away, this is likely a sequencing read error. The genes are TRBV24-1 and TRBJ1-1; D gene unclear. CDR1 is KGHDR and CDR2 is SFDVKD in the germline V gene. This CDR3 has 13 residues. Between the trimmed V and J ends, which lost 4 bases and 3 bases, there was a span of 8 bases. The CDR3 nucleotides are TGTGCCACCAGTGAGGGCCAGGACACTGAAGCTTTCTTT. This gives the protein CATSEGQDTEAFF.

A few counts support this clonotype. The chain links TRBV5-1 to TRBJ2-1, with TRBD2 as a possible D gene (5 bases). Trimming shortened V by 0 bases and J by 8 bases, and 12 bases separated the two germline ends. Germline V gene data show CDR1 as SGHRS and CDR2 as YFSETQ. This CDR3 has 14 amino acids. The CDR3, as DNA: TGCGCCAGCAGCTTGGAGAGGGCGCTCGATGAGCAGTTCTTC. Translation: CASSLERALDEQFF. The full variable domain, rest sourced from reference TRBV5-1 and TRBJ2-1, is KAGVTQTPRYLIKTRGQQVTLSCSPISGHRSVSWYQQTPGQGLQFLFEYFSETQRNKGNFPGRFSGRQFSNSRSEMNVSTLELGDSALYLCASSLERALDEQFFGPGTRLTVL.

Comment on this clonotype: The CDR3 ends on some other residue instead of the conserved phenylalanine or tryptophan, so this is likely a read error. DNA of the CDR3: TGTGCCAGCAGTTACGTAGGGACAGGGATTGAGCAGTTCTCC. Translated, it gives CASSYVGTGIEQFS. The rearrangement links TRBV6-2 or TRBV6-3 to TRBJ2-1, with 9 positions matching TRBD1. Germline V gene sequence: CDR1 MNHEY, CDR2 SVGEGT. This CDR3 comprises 14 residues. J gave up 9 bases and V 2 bases, and 5 bases lay outside the gene matches.

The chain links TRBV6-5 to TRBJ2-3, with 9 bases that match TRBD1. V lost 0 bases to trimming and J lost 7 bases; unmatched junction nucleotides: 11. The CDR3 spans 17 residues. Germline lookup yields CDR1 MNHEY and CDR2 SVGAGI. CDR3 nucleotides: TGTGCCAGCAGTTACTCCGTGGGACAGGGACCCCTCCATACGCAGTATTTT. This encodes CASSYSVGQGPLHTQYF.